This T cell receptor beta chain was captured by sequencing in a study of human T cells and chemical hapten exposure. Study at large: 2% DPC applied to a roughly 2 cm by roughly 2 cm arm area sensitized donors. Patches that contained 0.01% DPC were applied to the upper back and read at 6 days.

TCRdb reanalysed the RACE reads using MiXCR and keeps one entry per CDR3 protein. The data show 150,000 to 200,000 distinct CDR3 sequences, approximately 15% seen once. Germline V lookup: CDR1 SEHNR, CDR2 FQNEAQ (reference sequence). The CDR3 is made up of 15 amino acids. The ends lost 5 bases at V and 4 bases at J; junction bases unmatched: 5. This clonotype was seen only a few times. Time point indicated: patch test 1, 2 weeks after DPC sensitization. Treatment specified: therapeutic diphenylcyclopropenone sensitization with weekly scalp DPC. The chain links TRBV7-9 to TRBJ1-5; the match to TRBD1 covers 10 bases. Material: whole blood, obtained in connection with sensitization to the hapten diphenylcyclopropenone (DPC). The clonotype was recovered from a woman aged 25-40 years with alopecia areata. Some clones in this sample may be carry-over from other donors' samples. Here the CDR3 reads CASSPMGQGNQPQHF. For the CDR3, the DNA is TGTGCCAGCAGCCCCATGGGACAGGGGAATCAGCCCCAGCATTTT.